Following are 10 T cell receptor beta chains from one sample sequenced in a study of blood T cell repertoires in COVID-19. TCRdb's table, derived via immunoSEQ multiplex PCR, lists solely in-frame clones and lacks some. The repertoire includes hundreds of thousands of clones, roughly 87% of them detected once, and roughly 3% sits in the top ten. Sequencing was done on a sample of PBMCs or T cells enriched from blood (not recorded which). All receptors derive from a woman between 25 and 40 years old who had recovered from COVID-19.

This chain links TRBV5-5 with TRBJ1-3; D is possibly TRBD1 (6 bases). CDR1 and CDR2 from the germline V gene are SGHKS and YYEKEE (reference sequence). The ends were cut back, 4 bases at V and 8 bases at J, with 16 bases in the middle. The CDR3 length is 14 residues. CDR3 DNA sequence: TGTGCCAGCAGCGACCGGGACATAACGGACACCATATATTTT. Encoded protein: CASSDRDITDTIYF.

The table lists this clone with a few counts. V usage is TRBV28 and J usage is TRBJ2-7; tentatively, D is TRBD2 (5 bases). Trimming took 6 bases from V and 0 from J, leaving 15 bases between them. From germline, CDR1 is MDHEN and CDR2 SYDVKM. The CDR3 runs to 15 residues. The CDR3 here is CASSIRVGSSYEQYF. The CDR3 region has the DNA TGTGCCAGCAGCATAAGGGTTGGGAGCTCCTACGAGCAGTACTTC.

V gene TRBV9 combines with J gene TRBJ2-3; 8 positions match TRBD2. The CDR3 covers 16 residues. J gave up 2 bases and V 0 bases, and 5 bases lay outside the gene matches. Germline V CDR1 and CDR2: SGDLS, YYNGEE. The CDR3 coding sequence is TGTGCCAGCAGCGTAGGGGTAGCGGGGTTCACAGATACGCAGTATTTT. Amino acid sequence: CASSVGVAGFTDTQYF.

The chain links TRBV7-9 to TRBJ1-1; 10 bases are shared with TRBD1. With 3 bases clipped from V and 2 bases from J, the junction kept 3 bases outside the gene matches. This CDR3 has 15 amino acids. CDR1 SEHNR and CDR2 FQNEAQ come from the germline V gene (reference sequence). CDR3 sequence reads: CASSFLTGGNTEAFF. The DNA of the CDR3 is TGTGCCAGCAGCTTCCTGACAGGGGGCAACACTGAAGCTTTCTTT.

The genes are TRBV19 and TRBJ2-5; 8 positions match TRBD1. After removal of 6 bases from V and 5 bases from J, the junction contained 11 bases not matched to a gene. Per germline, CDR1 LNHDA and CDR2 SQIVND (reference sequence). The CDR3 consists of 15 residues. CDR3 DNA: TGTGCCAGTAGCACCGACTCAGGGGGCTATGAGACCCAGTACTTC. It translates to CASSTDSGGYETQYF. The full variable domain, in which reference TRBV19 and TRBJ2-5 provide the parts outside the CDR3, is DGGITQSPKYLFRKEGQNVTLSCEQNLNHDAMYWYRQDPGQGLRLIYYSQIVNDFQKGDIAEGYSVSREKKESFPLTVTSAQKNPTAFYLCASSTDSGGYETQYFGPGTRLLVL.

V and J are TRBV5-1 and TRBJ1-1; D uncertain. The V gene lost 3 bases and the J gene lost 0 bases, with 12 bases spanning the gap. Germline assignment: CDR1 SGHRS and CDR2 YFSETQ. This CDR3 is built from 15 residues. The CDR3 DNA reads as TGCGCCAGCAGCTCGGAGACGGCCATGAACACTGAAGCTTTCTTT. Translating gives CASSSETAMNTEAFF.

The V and J genes are TRBV9 and TRBJ1-2, with D maybe TRBD1 (5 bases). This CDR3 is 14 amino acids long. V lost 0 bases to trimming and J lost 0 bases, with 6 bases between them. CDR1 is SGDLS, CDR2 YYNGEE, per germline. CDR3 nucleotides: TGTGCCAGCAGCGTAGAGGGGACTAACTATGGCTACACCTTC. It encodes CASSVEGTNYGYTF.

This chain connects TRBV18 to TRBJ2-7, with TRBD1 identical over 7 bases. The CDR3 covers 13 residues. Germline-derived CDR1 and CDR2 are KGHSH and LQKENI. V lost 6 bases to trimming and J lost 5 bases; unmatched junction nucleotides: 7. CDR3 sequence (DNA): TGTGCCAGCTCGGCGACAGGGTTCAACGAGCAGTACTTC. Translating gives CASSATGFNEQYF.

The V gene is TRBV5-4, the J gene TRBJ2-5, with 9 bases aligning to TRBD2. Trimming at V came to 0 bases and at J to 5 bases, leaving 11 bases not matched to a gene. The CDR3 is made up of 17 amino acids. Looked up from germline, CDR1 is SGHNT and CDR2 is YYREEE (reference sequence). The CDR3 protein is CASSLVGAGGPAETQYF. The CDR3 bases are TGTGCCAGCAGCTTGGTAGGGGCGGGAGGGCCGGCGGAGACCCAGTACTTC.

The chain links TRBV27 to TRBJ2-7; TRBD1 agrees at 9 bases. V was pared by 1 base and J by 9 bases, with 19 bases of the junction left unmatched. CDR1 MNHEY and CDR2 SMNVEV come from the germline V gene (reference sequence). The CDR3 has 18 amino acids. CDR3: CASSLFLGADRGYTGQYF. DNA of the CDR3: TGTGCCAGCAGTTTATTCTTAGGCGCGGACAGGGGTTATACGGGGCAGTACTTC.